A single sample gave rise to the 21 T cell receptor beta chains below, sequenced in a study of early T cells in non-severe SARS-CoV-2 infection. Via MiXCR, TCRdb re-called the 5' RACE reads, giving one row per CDR3 protein. The data hold 100,000 to 150,000 distinct CDR3 sequences, with 15% observed a single time. The sequencing input was whole blood. Every receptor here comes from an adult who was a healthcare worker with PCR-confirmed SARS-CoV-2 infection or an uninfected control (not recorded which).

This clonotype has a count of ten or more. V gene TRBV20-1 combines with J gene TRBJ1-2; D is undetermined. The CDR3 spans 13 residues. CDR1 is DFQATT and CDR2 is SNEGSKA in the germline V gene (reference sequence). Trimming took 0 bases from V and 8 from J, leaving 13 bases between them. The CDR3 spells CSARDSRAQGYTF. The CDR3 bases are TGCAGTGCTAGAGATAGTAGGGCGCAAGGCTACACCTTC.

The chain carries TRBV5-1 and TRBJ1-6; D call uncertain. CDR1 SGHRS and CDR2 YFSETQ come from the germline V gene. V was cut by 0 bases and J by 10 bases, with 8 bases left in between. The CDR3 spans 13 residues. DNA for the CDR3: TGCGCCAGCAGCTTGGCGTCTGGGTCACCCCTCCACTTT. Amino acids: CASSLASGSPLHF.

The V and J genes are TRBV5-1 and TRBJ1-2, with D uncertain. Trimming pared 5 bases from V and 3 bases from J, leaving 8 bases between. Germline-derived CDR1 and CDR2 are SGHRS and YFSETQ. The CDR3 runs to 12 residues. The CDR3 bases are TGCGCCAGCAGATCTGTTGACTATGGCTACACCTTC. Residues: CASRSVDYGYTF.

This rearrangement joins TRBV20-1 to TRBJ2-5; 9 nucleotides match TRBD2. The CDR3 is made up of 14 amino acids. Germline CDR1 is DFQATT and CDR2 is SNEGSKA (reference sequence). After removal of 4 bases from V and 5 bases from J, the junction contained 8 bases not matched to a gene. CDR3 in amino acids: CSANAGGARETQYF. DNA for the CDR3: TGCAGTGCTAACGCGGGAGGGGCTCGGGAGACCCAGTACTTC.

This clonotype was seen a handful of times. This chain connects TRBV11-2 to TRBJ2-2; D gene uncertain. The CDR3 covers 13 residues. Germline V lookup: CDR1 SGHAT, CDR2 FQNNGV. Trimming removed 5 bases at V and 7 bases at J, with 11 bases between. CDR3 in amino acids: CASSQNHGGELFF. The CDR3 coding sequence is TGTGCCAGCAGCCAGAATCATGGCGGGGAGCTGTTTTTT.

CDR3 residues: CASSPSEPGYGYTF. CDR3 bases: TGTGCCAGCTCACCGTCAGAGCCTGGATATGGCTACACCTTC. The gene calls are TRBV18 and TRBJ1-2; D unresolved. The CDR3 is 14 amino acids. Trimming left V 3 bases short and J 5 bases short, with 13 bases between. Germline CDR1 KGHSH, CDR2 LQKENI.

The chain is built from TRBV13 and TRBJ1-3; unclear D gene. Deletions cut 5 bases from V and 0 bases from J, with 11 bases between. CDR1 and CDR2 (germline): PRHDT, FYEKMQ (reference sequence). CDR3 length equals 15 residues. Here the CDR3 reads CASSTSDYSGNTIYF. CDR3 DNA: TGTGCCAGCAGCACCTCGGATTACTCTGGAAACACCATATATTTT.

This clonotype came up a few times. Here the CDR3 DNA reads TGCGCCAGCAGCCCGGGACAGGCCTACTACGAGCAGTACTTC. This sequence encodes CASSPGQAYYEQYF. V usage is TRBV5-1 and J usage is TRBJ2-7, with TRBD1 identical over 8 bases. The CDR3 spans 14 residues. Germline CDR1 is SGHRS and CDR2 is YFSETQ. Losses at the gene ends were 4 bases for V and 3 bases for J; bases not matched to a gene: 6.

This clonotype was counted many times. The rearrangement uses TRBV6-5 and TRBJ2-1; D unclear. In germline, CDR1 is MNHEY, CDR2 SVGAGI. Trimming stripped 0 bases from V and 2 bases from J, with 8 bases between. CDR3 length: 15 amino acids. This CDR3 reads CASSYSAPAYNEQFF. The CDR3 DNA is TGTGCCAGCAGTTACTCGGCGCCGGCCTACAATGAGCAGTTCTTC.

This chain uses TRBV29-1 with TRBJ2-7, with TRBD2 matching over 8 bases. V lost 7 bases, J lost 0 bases, and 5 bases stayed unmatched. The CDR3 runs to 13 residues. CDR1 SQVTM and CDR2 ANQGSEA come from the germline V gene. The CDR3 DNA is TGCAGCGCGCGGGGGGTCGACTCCTACGAGCAGTACTTC. Translating gives CSARGVDSYEQYF.

The genes are TRBV5-1 and TRBJ2-3; perhaps TRBD1 as D (5 bases). V was pared by 4 bases and J by 1 base, with 10 bases between. The CDR3 is 14 amino acids. Germline V gene lookup returns CDR1 SGHRS and CDR2 YFSETQ. The CDR3 DNA is TGCGCCAGCAGCGATACAGGAGGCACAGATACGCAGTATTTT. Translating gives CASSDTGGTDTQYF.

This clonotype appeared a few times. The rearrangement joins TRBV3-1 to TRBJ2-2; tentatively, D is TRBD2 (6 bases). Germline V gene lookup returns CDR1 LGHDT and CDR2 YNNKEL (reference sequence). The CDR3 loop spans 13 amino acids. V was trimmed by 7 bases and J by 5 bases, leaving 11 bases between them. In DNA form, the CDR3 reads TGTGCCAGCAAGTCCCGGGGGACCGGGGAGCTGTTTTTT. Protein: CASKSRGTGELFF. Full variable domain (rest looked up from reference TRBV3-1 and TRBJ2-2): DTAVSQTPKYLVTQMGNDKSIKCEQNLGHDTMYWYKQDSKKFLKIMFSYNNKELIINETVPNRFSPKSPDKAHLNLHINSLELGDSAVYFCASKSRGTGELFFGEGSRLTVL.

This clonotype has just a few counts. The gene calls are TRBV12-5 and TRBJ1-3, with D unclear. Trimming took 5 bases from V and 4 from J, leaving 6 bases between them. The CDR3 has 12 residues. CDR1 is LGHNT and CDR2 is FRNRAP in the germline V gene. CDR3 amino acids: CASGPAGNTIYF. The CDR3, as DNA: TGTGCTAGTGGTCCCGCGGGAAACACCATATATTTT.

This chain links TRBV7-8 with TRBJ1-2; TRBD1 aligns across 7 bases. This CDR3 has 13 amino acids. Germline CDR1 and CDR2: SGHVS and FQNEAQ. J lost 6 bases, V lost 0 bases, and 1 base had no gene match. Here the CDR3 reads CASSLAQGDGYTF. The CDR3 bases are TGTGCCAGCAGCTTAGCCCAGGGGGATGGCTACACCTTC.

This clonotype has more than one count but fewer than ten. The CDR3 sequence is CASSIAGITDEQFF. CDR3 DNA sequence: TGTGCCAGCAGCATCGCAGGGATAACGGATGAGCAGTTCTTC. This sequence joins TRBV7-3 and TRBJ2-1, with D perhaps matching TRBD1 (5 bases). The V and J ends lost 5 bases and 8 bases respectively, with 16 bases between them. The CDR3 runs to 14 residues. Germline CDR1 is SGHTA and CDR2 is FQGTGA.

The chain combines TRBV20-1 with TRBJ1-2; D might be TRBD1 (5 bases). Trimming stripped 3 bases from V and 0 bases from J, with 11 bases between. This CDR3 has 14 residues. Looked up from germline, CDR1 is DFQATT and CDR2 is SNEGSKA (reference sequence). CDR3 in amino acids: CSARVDMTNYGYTF. The CDR3 DNA sequence: TGCAGTGCTAGGGTGGACATGACTAACTATGGCTACACCTTC.

J is TRBJ2-6 and V is TRBV18; D tentatively fits TRBD1 or TRBD2 (5 bases each). Germline CDR1 KGHSH, CDR2 LQKENI. The CDR3 has 17 amino acids. Trimming took 5 bases from V and 0 from J, leaving 14 bases between them. CDR3 amino acids: CASSFRDVGSGANVLTF. As DNA, the CDR3 is TGTGCCAGCTCATTTAGGGACGTAGGCTCTGGGGCCAACGTCCTGACTTTC.

The rearrangement joins TRBV3-1 to TRBJ2-2, with 10 bases that match TRBD2. The ends lost 3 bases at V and 0 bases at J; junction bases unmatched: 4. The length of the CDR3 is 17 residues. Germline loops: CDR1 LGHDT, CDR2 YNNKEL (reference sequence). The CDR3 loop reads CASSHRAGGANTGELFF. CDR3 nucleotides: TGTGCCAGCAGCCACCGAGCGGGGGGGGCGAACACCGGGGAGCTGTTTTTT.

This clonotype was seen a handful of times. This sequence joins TRBV5-1 and TRBJ2-1; 7 nucleotides agree with TRBD2. Trimming removed 4 bases from V and 1 base from J; junction bases left unmatched: 5. The germline V gene has CDR1 SGHRS and CDR2 YFSETQ. The CDR3 consists of 15 residues. Written as DNA, the CDR3 is TGCGCCAGCAGCACGCTAGCGGAATCCTACAATGAGCAGTTCTTC. Translating gives CASSTLAESYNEQFF.

This chain links TRBV29-1 with TRBJ1-1, with a weak D call TRBD1 (6 bases). Germline-derived CDR1 and CDR2 are SQVTM and ANQGSEA. CDR3 length: 14 residues. Trimming cost V 7 bases and J 4 bases, with 19 bases left between them. The CDR3 coding sequence is TGCAGCGCTAGGGACGGGGGGGCTACCACTGAAGCTTTCTTT. Translating it yields CSARDGGATTEAFF.

J is TRBJ1-2 and V is TRBV28; the D gene is possibly TRBD1 (5 bases). In germline, CDR1 is MDHEN, CDR2 SYDVKM. V shed 2 bases and J shed 7 bases, with 14 bases lying between them. This CDR3 contains 14 residues. The CDR3 region is CASSLRRGSTGYTF. The CDR3 DNA follows: TGTGCCAGCAGTTTACGTCGGGGGTCAACTGGCTACACCTTC.